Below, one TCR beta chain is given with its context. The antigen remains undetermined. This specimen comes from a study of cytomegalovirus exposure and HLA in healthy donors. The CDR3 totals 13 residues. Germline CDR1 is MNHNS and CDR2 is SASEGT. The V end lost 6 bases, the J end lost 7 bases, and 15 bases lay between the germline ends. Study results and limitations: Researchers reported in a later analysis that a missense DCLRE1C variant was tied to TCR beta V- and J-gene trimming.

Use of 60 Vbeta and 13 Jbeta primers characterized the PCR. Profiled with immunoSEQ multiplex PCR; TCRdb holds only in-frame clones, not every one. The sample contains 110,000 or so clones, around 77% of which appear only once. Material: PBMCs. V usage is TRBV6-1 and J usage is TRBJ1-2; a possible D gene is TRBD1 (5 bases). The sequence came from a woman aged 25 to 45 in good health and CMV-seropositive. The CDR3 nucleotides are TGTGCCAGCAGCCCATTCGACAGCCGTGGCTACACCTTC. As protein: CASSPFDSRGYTF.